A single sample gave rise to the 31 T cell receptor beta chains below, sequenced in a study of blood T cell repertoires in COVID-19. This table comes from immunoSEQ multiplex PCR, and its TCRdb copy is limited to in-frame clones, with some not included. The sample records around 300,000 clones, approximately 88% being singletons. Sequencing was carried out using PBMCs or T cells enriched from blood (not recorded which). The receptors derive from a man younger than 40 who had recovered from COVID-19.

The chain has TRBV3-1 (or the pseudogene TRBV3-2) and TRBJ2-1; 8 nucleotides match TRBD2. The CDR3 spans 16 residues. Germline trimming cut 5 bases from V and 5 bases from J; bases unmatched to any gene: 11. Germline V CDR1 and CDR2: LGHDT, YNNKEL (reference sequence). The CDR3 DNA follows: TGTGCCAGCAGCAAGAGGAGATTAGCGGGGAACAATGAGCAGTTCTTC. Encoded protein: CASSKRRLAGNNEQFF.

This sequence joins TRBV14 and TRBJ2-7, with 7 positions matching TRBD1. Per germline, CDR1 SGHDN and CDR2 FVKESK. V lost 3 bases and J lost 1; bases outside the gene matches: 9. This CDR3 region has 16 residues. The CDR3 here is CASSQERGLESYEQYF. The CDR3, as DNA: TGTGCCAGCAGCCAGGAGAGGGGGCTCGAATCCTACGAGCAGTACTTC.

The table lists this clone with a count of one. V usage is TRBV19 and J usage is TRBJ1-5; D might be TRBD1 (6 bases). V lost 5 bases to trimming and J lost 0 bases, with 14 bases between them. The CDR3 is made up of 16 amino acids. CDR1 LNHDA and CDR2 SQIVND come from the germline V gene (reference sequence). The DNA for the CDR3 is TGTGCCAGTAGTCTCTACAGGGTAAATAGCAATCAGCCCCAGCATTTT. Translation gives CASSLYRVNSNQPQHF. Full variable domain (remainder filled in from reference TRBV19 and TRBJ1-5): DGGITQSPKYLFRKEGQNVTLSCEQNLNHDAMYWYRQDPGQGLRLIYYSQIVNDFQKGDIAEGYSVSREKKESFPLTVTSAQKNPTAFYLCASSLYRVNSNQPQHFGDGTRLSIL.

V gene TRBV5-5 combines with J gene TRBJ1-1, with a weak D call TRBD1 (5 bases). V was trimmed by 4 bases and J by 1 base, leaving 8 bases between them. Germline CDR1 SGHKS, CDR2 YYEKEE (reference sequence). The CDR3 consists of 13 residues. CDR3 DNA sequence: TGTGCCAGCAGCCTTGACAGGAACACTGAAGCTTTCTTT. Its translation is CASSLDRNTEAFF.

The chain couples TRBV19 to TRBJ2-2; a possible D gene is TRBD1 (6 bases). The CDR3 is made up of 17 amino acids. Deletions cut 3 bases from V and 4 bases from J, with 18 bases between. Germline V lookup: CDR1 LNHDA, CDR2 SQIVND (reference sequence). CDR3 nucleotide sequence: TGTGCCAGTAGTATCAGGCAGGGGATGGTGGGCACCGGGGAGCTGTTTTTT. Its protein is CASSIRQGMVGTGELFF.

The chain couples TRBV9 to TRBJ1-1, with 7 bases identical to TRBD1. The CDR3 loop spans 15 amino acids. Losses at the gene ends were 3 bases for V and 0 bases for J; bases not matched to a gene: 5. Germline CDR1 SGDLS, CDR2 YYNGEE. The CDR3 DNA reads as TGTGCCAGCAGCGGACCGGGACAGATGAACACTGAAGCTTTCTTT. Translating it yields CASSGPGQMNTEAFF.

This clone was detected once. The chain is built from TRBV10-1 and TRBJ2-5; 7 bases are shared with TRBD1. CDR1 and CDR2 (germline): WNHNN, SYGVQD (reference sequence). J was trimmed by 7 bases and V by 3 bases; bases with no gene match: 5. The CDR3 is made up of 13 amino acids. CDR3 sequence: CASSDPGGRTQYF. The DNA for the CDR3 is TGCGCCAGCAGTGACCCAGGGGGTCGGACCCAGTACTTC.

The chain links TRBV10-3 to TRBJ1-1; 8 bases fit TRBD1. Germline assignment: CDR1 ENHRY and CDR2 SYGVKD. The CDR3 covers 16 residues. Trimming at V came to 3 bases and at J to 3 bases, leaving 9 bases not matched to a gene. CDR3 sequence: CAISDSDRAGYTEAFF. CDR3 sequence (DNA): TGTGCCATCAGTGATTCGGACAGGGCGGGTTACACTGAAGCTTTCTTT.

This clone was seen many times. This chain links TRBV5-4 with TRBJ1-6, with a possible D match to TRBD1 (5 bases). The CDR3 length is 13 residues. Germline lookup yields CDR1 SGHNT and CDR2 YYREEE (reference sequence). V lost 2 bases, J lost 11 bases, and 11 bases lay in between. Here the CDR3 DNA reads TGTGCCAGCAGCTTTGGAAGGGGCGCACCCCTCCACTTT. Protein: CASSFGRGAPLHF.

The chain recombines TRBV27 with TRBJ2-3; 8 bases match TRBD1. CDR3 size: 17 residues. Germline V gene sequence: CDR1 MNHEY, CDR2 SMNVEV (reference sequence). V trimming: 5 bases; J trimming: 2 bases; junction bases outside the gene matches: 12. CDR3 in amino acids: CASSPPDRAMATDTQYF. For the CDR3, the DNA is TGTGCCAGCAGTCCCCCGGACAGGGCTATGGCCACAGATACGCAGTATTTT.

The genes are TRBV4-1 and TRBJ2-3, with D unclear. This CDR3 is built from 12 residues. V was trimmed by 1 base and J by 6 bases, leaving 5 bases between them. Germline CDR1 and CDR2: MGHRA and YSYEKL. The CDR3 sequence: CASSQGADTQYF. For the CDR3, the DNA is TGCGCCAGCAGCCAAGGGGCGGATACGCAGTATTTT.

The J gene is TRBJ2-2, the V gene TRBV3-1 (or the pseudogene TRBV3-2), with D tentatively TRBD2 (6 bases). Germline CDR1 reads LGHDT; CDR2 reads YNNKEL (reference sequence). This CDR3 has 16 residues. V lost 5 bases to trimming and J lost 4 bases, with 17 bases between them. CDR3 in amino acids: CASSSRWGVSTGELFF. CDR3 DNA: TGTGCCAGCAGCTCCCGGTGGGGGGTATCCACCGGGGAGCTGTTTTTT.

Written as DNA, the CDR3 is TGTGCCAGCAGCCGGGGGGGCCTCGAGCAGTTCTTC. As protein: CASSRGGLEQFF. V is TRBV3-1 (or the pseudogene TRBV3-2) and J is TRBJ2-1, with a tentative D call TRBD2 (7 bases). Trimming left V 4 bases short and J 10 bases short, with 11 bases between. This CDR3 has 12 amino acids. CDR1 is LGHDT and CDR2 is YNNKEL in the germline V gene (reference sequence).

The chain has TRBV14 and TRBJ2-1, with D maybe TRBD1 (5 bases). Trimming took off 1 base at V and 15 bases at J, with 13 bases between the two ends. The germline CDR1 and CDR2 sequences are SGHDN and FVKESK. The CDR3 has 12 residues. This CDR3 is CASSQVSRALFF. The CDR3 bases are TGTGCCAGCAGCCAAGTATCCAGGGCCCTGTTCTTC.

This chain connects TRBV5-1 to TRBJ1-2, with D maybe TRBD1 (6 bases). The V end lost 10 bases, the J end lost 7 bases, and 20 bases lay between the germline ends. The CDR3 covers 13 residues. Germline values: CDR1 SGHRS, CDR2 YFSETQ. The CDR3 loop is CARSGGAGVGYTF. The CDR3 DNA follows: TGCGCCCGCTCGGGGGGGGCCGGGGTTGGCTACACCTTC.

This chain joins TRBV2 and TRBJ2-5, with 7 bases that match TRBD2. V trimming: 5 bases; J trimming: 9 bases; junction bases outside the gene matches: 15. CDR1 and CDR2 from the germline V gene are SNHLY and FYNNEI. The CDR3 totals 15 residues. This CDR3 is CASSTIQFGAGAQYF. The CDR3 DNA follows: TGTGCCAGCAGTACTATCCAATTCGGGGCGGGGGCCCAGTACTTC. The variable domain in full, completed from reference TRBV2 and TRBJ2-5, reads EPEVTQTPSHQVTQMGQEVILRCVPISNHLYFYWYRQILGQKVEFLVSFYNNEISEKSEIFDDQFSVERPDGSNFTLKIRSTKLEDSAMYFCASSTIQFGAGAQYFGPGTRLLVL.

The chain is built from TRBV12-3 or TRBV12-4 and TRBJ1-2; weak D call: TRBD1 (5 bases). The CDR3 contains 13 residues. Trimming took off 3 bases at V and 6 bases at J, with 11 bases between the two ends. Here the CDR3 DNA reads TGTGCCAGCAGTTTGGGCAGGGTCCATGGCTACACCTTC. Its protein is CASSLGRVHGYTF.

The chain is built from TRBV3-1 (or the pseudogene TRBV3-2) and TRBJ1-2; tentatively, D is TRBD1 (6 bases). Germline lookup yields CDR1 LGHDT and CDR2 YNNKEL (reference sequence). The CDR3 covers 16 residues. Trimming pared 0 bases from V and 4 bases from J, leaving 15 bases between. In DNA form, the CDR3 reads TGTGCCAGCAGCCAAGATCTGAGCAGGACAGCCTATGGCTACACCTTC. It specifies CASSQDLSRTAYGYTF.

The V call is TRBV5-4, the J call TRBJ2-7; TRBD1 is a possible D gene (5 bases). CDR3 size: 13 residues. Deletions cut 0 bases from V and 2 bases from J, with 6 bases between. The germline CDR1 and CDR2 sequences are SGHNT and YYREEE (reference sequence). The CDR3 spells CASSLDRTYEQYF. Written as DNA, the CDR3 is TGTGCCAGCAGCTTGGACAGGACCTACGAGCAGTACTTC.

This chain links TRBV13 with TRBJ2-1; 10 nucleotides align to TRBD1. The CDR3 contains 15 residues. The V gene end was trimmed by 4 bases and the J gene end by 2 bases; junction bases not matched to a gene: 2. CDR1 and CDR2 from the germline V gene are PRHDT and FYEKMQ (reference sequence). Written as DNA, the CDR3 is TGTGCCAGCAGCTCGGGACAGGGGCCCTACAATGAGCAGTTCTTC. It codes for CASSSGQGPYNEQFF.

The CDR3: CASSDRGGYTEAFF. The DNA of the CDR3 is TGTGCCAGTAGTGACAGGGGAGGGTACACTGAAGCTTTCTTT. The V gene is TRBV19, the J gene TRBJ1-1, with 8 bases matching TRBD1. Trimming at V came to 5 bases and at J to 3 bases, leaving 5 bases not matched to a gene. Looked up from germline, CDR1 is LNHDA and CDR2 is SQIVND (reference sequence). The CDR3 totals 14 residues.

The V gene is TRBV18, the J gene TRBJ1-1; D not resolved. The V gene lost 3 bases and the J gene lost 1 base, with 9 bases spanning the gap. Looked up from germline, CDR1 is KGHSH and CDR2 is LQKENI. The CDR3 runs to 14 residues. Here the CDR3 reads CASSPRRQNTEAFF. The DNA of the CDR3 is TGTGCCAGCTCACCTCGCAGACAGAACACTGAAGCTTTCTTT.

This clone was counted between two and nine times. V gene TRBV5-1 combines with J gene TRBJ1-4, with 9 bases fitting TRBD1. V lost 0 bases to trimming and J lost 5 bases; unmatched junction nucleotides: 5. There are 16 residues in the CDR3. Germline lookup yields CDR1 SGHRS and CDR2 YFSETQ. The CDR3 protein is CASSLAGTGRNEKLFF. Here the CDR3 DNA reads TGCGCCAGCAGCTTGGCAGGGACAGGGAGAAATGAAAAACTGTTTTTT. The whole variable domain, filled in from reference TRBV5-1 and TRBJ1-4, reads KAGVTQTPRYLIKTRGQQVTLSCSPISGHRSVSWYQQTPGQGLQFLFEYFSETQRNKGNFPGRFSGRQFSNSRSEMNVSTLELGDSALYLCASSLAGTGRNEKLFFGSGTQLSVL.

The CDR3 reads CASSGDRGPYEQYF. CDR3 sequence (DNA): TGTGCCAGCAGTGGGGACAGGGGCCCCTACGAGCAGTACTTC. This rearrangement joins TRBV28 to TRBJ2-7; 10 bases line up with TRBD1. Trimming took 5 bases from V and 2 from J; bases not matched to a gene: 3. CDR3 length: 14 residues. Germline CDR1 is MDHEN and CDR2 is SYDVKM. Filled out from reference TRBV28 and TRBJ2-7, the complete variable domain reads DVKVTQSSRYLVKRTGEKVFLECVQDMDHENMFWYRQDPGLGLRLIYFSYDVKMKEKGDIPEGYSVSREKKERFSLILESASTNQTSMYLCASSGDRGPYEQYFGPGTRLTVT.

This chain connects TRBV28 to TRBJ2-3; 7 bases match TRBD2. The CDR3 runs 14 residues. From germline, CDR1 is MDHEN and CDR2 SYDVKM. This chain's CDR3 is CGWRGSKGTDTQYF. The CDR3 DNA is TGTGGGTGGCGGGGGAGTAAGGGCACAGATACGCAGTATTTT.

The V gene is TRBV11-2, the J gene TRBJ1-1; D is uncertain. Per germline, CDR1 SGHAT and CDR2 FQNNGV. This CDR3 region has 13 residues. The V and J ends lost 6 bases and 8 bases respectively, with 16 bases between them. The CDR3 sequence is CASRPSSTAEAFF. CDR3 coding DNA: TGTGCCAGCAGACCCTCTTCAACAGCAGAAGCTTTCTTT.

The rearrangement uses TRBV6-4 and TRBJ1-2, with D perhaps TRBD1 (5 bases). Germline lookup yields CDR1 MRHNA and CDR2 SNTAGT. The CDR3 consists of 14 residues. V shed 4 bases and J shed 4 bases, with 13 bases lying between them. The DNA of the CDR3 is TGTGCCAGCAGTGTTGTGGGGGGAGGCTATGGCTACACCTTC. It specifies CASSVVGGGYGYTF.

This clone was picked up one time. V gene TRBV2 combines with J gene TRBJ2-1, with 10 bases that match TRBD1. V was pared by 3 bases and J by 10 bases, with 12 bases of the junction left unmatched. The V gene's germline CDR1 is SNHLY and CDR2 FYNNEI. The CDR3 sequence is 16 residues long. CDR3 bases: TGTGCCAGCAGTGAGCTAGGACAGGGGGTCAAGGGAGAGCAGTTCTTC. Residues: CASSELGQGVKGEQFF.

This rearrangement joins TRBV5-1 to TRBJ1-1; 8 positions match TRBD1. The V gene end was trimmed by 4 bases and the J gene end by 1 base; junction bases not matched to a gene: 3. The CDR3 runs 14 residues. Germline V lookup: CDR1 SGHRS, CDR2 YFSETQ. The CDR3 loop is CASSRQGWNTEAFF. CDR3 nucleotides: TGCGCCAGCAGCCGACAGGGGTGGAACACTGAAGCTTTCTTT.

A single count supports this clone. The chain has TRBV12-3 or TRBV12-4 and TRBJ2-7; the D gene is possibly TRBD2 (5 bases). The CDR3 runs 12 residues. Trimming took 6 bases from V and 2 from J, leaving 8 bases between them. The CDR3 loop reads CASRLGTYEQYF. In DNA form, the CDR3 reads TGTGCCAGCAGACTAGGGACCTACGAGCAGTACTTC.

This sequence joins TRBV7-8 and TRBJ1-6, with unresolved D. The V and J ends lost 4 bases and 13 bases respectively, with 11 bases between them. Germline loops: CDR1 SGHVS, CDR2 FQNEAQ. This CDR3 spans 12 amino acids. The CDR3 here is CASSSLIRPLHF. In DNA, the CDR3 is TGTGCCAGCAGCTCCCTAATTCGGCCCCTCCACTTT.